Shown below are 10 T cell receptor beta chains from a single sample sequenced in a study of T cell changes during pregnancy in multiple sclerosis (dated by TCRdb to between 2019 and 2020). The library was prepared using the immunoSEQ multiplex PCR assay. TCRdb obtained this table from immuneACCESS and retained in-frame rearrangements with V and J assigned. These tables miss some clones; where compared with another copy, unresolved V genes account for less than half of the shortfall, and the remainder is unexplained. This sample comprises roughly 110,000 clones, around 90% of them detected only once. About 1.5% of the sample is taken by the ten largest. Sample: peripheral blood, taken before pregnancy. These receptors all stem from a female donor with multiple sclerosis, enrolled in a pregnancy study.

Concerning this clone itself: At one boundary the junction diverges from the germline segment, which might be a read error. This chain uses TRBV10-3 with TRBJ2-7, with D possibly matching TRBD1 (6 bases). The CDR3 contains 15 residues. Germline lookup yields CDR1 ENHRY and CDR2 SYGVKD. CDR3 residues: CVISGGRSGSYEQYF. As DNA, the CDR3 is TGTGTCATCAGTGGGGGCCGGTCAGGCTCCTACGAGCAGTACTTC.

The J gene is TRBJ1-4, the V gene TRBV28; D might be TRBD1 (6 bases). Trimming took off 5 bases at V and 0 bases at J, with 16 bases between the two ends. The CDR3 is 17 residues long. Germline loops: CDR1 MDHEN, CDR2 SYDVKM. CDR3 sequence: CASSGGALPATNEKLFF. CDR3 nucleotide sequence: TGTGCCAGCAGTGGGGGGGCCCTACCCGCAACTAATGAAAAACTGTTTTTT.

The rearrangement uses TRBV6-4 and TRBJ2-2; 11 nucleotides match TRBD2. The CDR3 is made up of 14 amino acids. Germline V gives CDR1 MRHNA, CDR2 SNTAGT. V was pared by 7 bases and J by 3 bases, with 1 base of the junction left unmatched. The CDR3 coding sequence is TGTGCCAGCAAACTAGCGGGGGACACCGGGGAGCTGTTTTTT. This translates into CASKLAGDTGELFF.

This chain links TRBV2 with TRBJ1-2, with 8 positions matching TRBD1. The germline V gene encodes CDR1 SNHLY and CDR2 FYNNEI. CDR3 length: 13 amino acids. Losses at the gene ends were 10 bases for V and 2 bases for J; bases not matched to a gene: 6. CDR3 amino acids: CATRTGINYGYTF. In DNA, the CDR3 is TGTGCCACCCGGACAGGGATCAACTATGGCTACACCTTC. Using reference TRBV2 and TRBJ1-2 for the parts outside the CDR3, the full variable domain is EPEVTQTPSHQVTQMGQEVILRCVPISNHLYFYWYRQILGQKVEFLVSFYNNEISEKSEIFDDQFSVERPDGSNFTLKIRSTKLEDSAMYFCATRTGINYGYTFGSGTRLTVV.

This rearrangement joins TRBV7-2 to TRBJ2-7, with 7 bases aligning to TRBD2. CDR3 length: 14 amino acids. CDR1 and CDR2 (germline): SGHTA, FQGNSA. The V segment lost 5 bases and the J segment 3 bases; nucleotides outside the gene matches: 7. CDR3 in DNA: TGTGCCAGCAGCCGTCGGGAGGACAACTACGAGCAGTACTTC. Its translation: CASSRREDNYEQYF. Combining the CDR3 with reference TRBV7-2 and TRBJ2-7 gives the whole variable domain GAGVSQSPSNKVTEKGKDVELRCDPISGHTALYWYRQSLGQGLEFLIYFQGNSAPDKSGLPSDRFSAERTGGSVSTLTIQRTQQEDSAVYLCASSRREDNYEQYFGPGTRLTVT.

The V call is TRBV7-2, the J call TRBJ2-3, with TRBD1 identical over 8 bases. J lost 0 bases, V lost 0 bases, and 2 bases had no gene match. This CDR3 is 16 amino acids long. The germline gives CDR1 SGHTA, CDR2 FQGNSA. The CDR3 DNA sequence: TGTGCCAGCAGCTTAGCGCGACAGGGGAGCACAGATACGCAGTATTTT. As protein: CASSLARQGSTDTQYF. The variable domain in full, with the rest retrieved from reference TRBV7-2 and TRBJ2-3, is GAGVSQSPSNKVTEKGKDVELRCDPISGHTALYWYRQSLGQGLEFLIYFQGNSAPDKSGLPSDRFSAERTGGSVSTLTIQRTQQEDSAVYLCASSLARQGSTDTQYFGPGTRLTVL.

The CDR3 loop reads CASSLGPILYEQYF. The CDR3 region has the DNA TGTGCCAGCAGTTTAGGCCCCATCCTCTACGAGCAGTACTTC. The chain combines TRBV27 with TRBJ2-7; no clear D. CDR1 MNHEY and CDR2 SMNVEV come from the germline V gene (reference sequence). The CDR3 extends over 14 amino acids. The V gene lost 2 bases and the J gene lost 3 bases, with 11 bases spanning the gap.

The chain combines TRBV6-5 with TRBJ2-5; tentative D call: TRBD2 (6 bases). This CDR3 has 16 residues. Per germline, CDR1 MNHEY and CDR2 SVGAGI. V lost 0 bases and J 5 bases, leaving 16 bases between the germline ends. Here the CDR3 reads CASSYSGGAVFETQYF. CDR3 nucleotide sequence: TGTGCCAGCAGTTACTCGGGCGGGGCTGTTTTTGAGACCCAGTACTTC.

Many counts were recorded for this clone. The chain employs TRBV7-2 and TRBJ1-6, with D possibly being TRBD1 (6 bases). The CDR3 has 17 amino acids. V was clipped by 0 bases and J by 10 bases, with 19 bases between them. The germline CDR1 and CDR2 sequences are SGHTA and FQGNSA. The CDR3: CASSLAPWGQETSPLHF. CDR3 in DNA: TGTGCCAGCAGCTTAGCTCCCTGGGGGCAGGAAACATCACCCCTCCACTTT.

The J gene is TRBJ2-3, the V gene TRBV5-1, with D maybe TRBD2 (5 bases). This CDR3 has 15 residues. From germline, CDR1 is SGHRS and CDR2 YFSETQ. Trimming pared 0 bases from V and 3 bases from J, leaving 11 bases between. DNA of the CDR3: TGCGCCAGCAGCTTGGAGGCTAGCCGTACAGATACGCAGTATTTT. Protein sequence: CASSLEASRTDTQYF.